Included here is one T cell receptor beta chain sequence, with context. The data are from a study of blood T cell repertoires in COVID-19. The table came from immunoSEQ multiplex PCR; TCRdb's copy has only in-frame clones and leaves some out. The data hold around 250,000 clones, with around 93% observed a single time. Germline CDR1 reads LGHDT; CDR2 reads YNNKEL (reference sequence). The CDR3 contains 15 residues. The V end was cut by 4 bases, the J end by 1 base, with 11 bases between. The chain joins TRBV3-1 (or the pseudogene TRBV3-2) to TRBJ1-3; D gene ambiguous. The sequencing sample was made of PBMCs or T cells enriched from blood (not recorded which). The TCR originated in a human donor in a cohort exposed to, infected with or recovered from COVID-19 (not recorded which). The donor label of this sample is uncertain. In DNA, the CDR3 is TGTGCCAGCAGCCCACCGAGTGAATCTGGAAACACCATATATTTT. Translated, it gives CASSPPSESGNTIYF.